This TCR beta chain was sequenced for a study of cytomegalovirus exposure and HLA in healthy donors. Study results and caveats: Most sequenced TCRs were rare (though some public TCRs occurred in many donors). A previous analysis found most TCR beta V segments productive roughly 87% or roughly 30% of the time. Reportedly, HLA-A and HLA-B alleles of most subjects were accurately predicted from TCR beta.

The primer mix had 60 Vbeta and 13 Jbeta primers. Methods used by the authors: Later analysis identified 88 million or so unique TCR beta chains, about 11 million shared. TCRdb's copy holds only in-frame clones and misses some; the assay was immunoSEQ multiplex PCR. The DNA gave D and trimming, while V, J and clone size come from that table. The table has 200,000 to 250,000 clones, around 73% seen once. The CDR3 runs to 14 residues. Trimming stripped 3 bases from V and 7 bases from J, with 13 bases between. Germline V CDR1 and CDR2: SQVTM, ANQGSEA. A word on this clone: What it binds is not known.

The TCR was taken from a male donor in good health and CMV-seronegative. Sequenced: PBMCs. The rearrangement joins TRBV29-1 to TRBJ2-6; possible D gene TRBD1, 6 bases. The CDR3 reads CSVEGLQGANVLTF. The DNA of the CDR3 is TGCAGCGTTGAGGGGCTACAGGGAGCCAACGTCCTGACTTTC.